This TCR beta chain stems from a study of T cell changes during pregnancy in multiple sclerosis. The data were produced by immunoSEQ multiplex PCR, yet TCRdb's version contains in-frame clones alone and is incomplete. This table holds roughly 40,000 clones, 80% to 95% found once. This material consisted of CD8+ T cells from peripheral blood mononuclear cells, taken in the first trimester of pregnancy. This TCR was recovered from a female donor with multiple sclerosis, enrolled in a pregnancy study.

The DNA of the CDR3 is TGTGCCAGCCGGGGGGACACTATCACCGGGGAGCTGTTTTTT. This translates into CASRGDTITGELFF. The chain has TRBV6-5 and TRBJ2-2; TRBD2 might be the D (7 bases). The CDR3 covers 14 residues. Germline V lookup: CDR1 MNHEY, CDR2 SVGAGI. The V gene lost 8 bases and the J gene lost 4 bases, with 14 bases spanning the gap.